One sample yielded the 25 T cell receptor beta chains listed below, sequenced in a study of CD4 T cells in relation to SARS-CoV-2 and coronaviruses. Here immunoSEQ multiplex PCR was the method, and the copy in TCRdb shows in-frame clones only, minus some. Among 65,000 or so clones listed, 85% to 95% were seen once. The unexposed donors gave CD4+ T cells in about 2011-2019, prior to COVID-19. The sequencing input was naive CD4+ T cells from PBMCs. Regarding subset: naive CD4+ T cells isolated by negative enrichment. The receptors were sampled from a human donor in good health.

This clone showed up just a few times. The CDR3 nucleotides read TGTGCCAGCACCCTGTCGGGAGGGGAGCTGTTTTTT. The encoded protein is CASTLSGGELFF. This rearrangement joins TRBV2 to TRBJ2-2; tentatively, D is TRBD2 (5 bases). The ends were cut back, 7 bases at V and 8 bases at J, with 11 bases in the middle. CDR3 length: 12 residues. CDR1 SNHLY and CDR2 FYNNEI come from the germline V gene.

This CDR3 is CASSVPPGKLAKNIQYF. DNA of the CDR3: TGTGCCAGCAGTGTCCCCCCAGGGAAACTAGCCAAAAACATTCAGTACTTC. This chain connects TRBV2 to TRBJ2-4, with D maybe TRBD1 (5 bases). The CDR3 length is 17 residues. Germline CDR1 SNHLY, CDR2 FYNNEI. V was trimmed by 4 bases and J by 0 bases, leaving 16 bases between them.

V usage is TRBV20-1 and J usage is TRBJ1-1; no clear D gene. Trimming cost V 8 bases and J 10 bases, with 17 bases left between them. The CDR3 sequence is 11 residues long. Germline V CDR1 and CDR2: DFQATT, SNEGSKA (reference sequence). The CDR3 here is CSFPGRTTAFF. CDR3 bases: TGCAGTTTTCCAGGCCGGACCACAGCTTTCTTT.

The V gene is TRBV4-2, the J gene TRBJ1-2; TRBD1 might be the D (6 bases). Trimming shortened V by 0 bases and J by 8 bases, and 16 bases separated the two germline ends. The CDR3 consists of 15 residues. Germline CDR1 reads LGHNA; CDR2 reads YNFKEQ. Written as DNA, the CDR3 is TGTGCCAGCAGCCAAGATAATTGGGGGGCTGGGGGCTACACCTTC. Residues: CASSQDNWGAGGYTF.

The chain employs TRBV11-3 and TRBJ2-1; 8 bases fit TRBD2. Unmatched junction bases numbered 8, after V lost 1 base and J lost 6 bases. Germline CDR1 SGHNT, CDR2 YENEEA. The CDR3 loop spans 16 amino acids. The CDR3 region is CASSLGSSGSANEQFF. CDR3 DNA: TGTGCCAGCAGCTTAGGGTCCAGCGGGAGCGCCAATGAGCAGTTCTTC. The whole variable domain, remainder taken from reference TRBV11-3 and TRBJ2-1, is EAGVVQSPRYKIIEKKQPVAFWCNPISGHNTLYWYLQNLGQGPELLIRYENEEAVDDSQLPKDRFSAERLKGVDSTLKIQPAELGDSAVYLCASSLGSSGSANEQFFGPGTRLTVL.

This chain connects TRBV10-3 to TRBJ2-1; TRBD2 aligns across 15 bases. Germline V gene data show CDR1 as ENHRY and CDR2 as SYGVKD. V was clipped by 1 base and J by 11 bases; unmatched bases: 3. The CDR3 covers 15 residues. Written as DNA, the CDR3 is TGTGCCATCAGTGAGTGGGGACTAGCGGGAGGCCAGCAGTTCTTC. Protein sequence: CAISEWGLAGGQQFF.

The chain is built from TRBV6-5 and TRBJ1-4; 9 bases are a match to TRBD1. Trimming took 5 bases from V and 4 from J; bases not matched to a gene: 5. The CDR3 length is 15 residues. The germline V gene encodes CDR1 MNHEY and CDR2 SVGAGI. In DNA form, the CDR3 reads TGTGCCAGCAGTACCGACAGGGGGTATAATGAAAAACTGTTTTTT. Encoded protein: CASSTDRGYNEKLFF.

The CDR3 sequence is CASSQDAGSGGYTF. The CDR3 DNA reads as TGTGCCAGCAGCCAAGATGCGGGGTCTGGTGGCTACACCTTC. This sequence joins TRBV3-1 (or the pseudogene TRBV3-2) and TRBJ1-2; D ambiguous. Germline values: CDR1 LGHDT, CDR2 YNNKEL (reference sequence). The CDR3 length is 14 residues. V lost 0 bases, J lost 7 bases, and 12 bases lay in between.

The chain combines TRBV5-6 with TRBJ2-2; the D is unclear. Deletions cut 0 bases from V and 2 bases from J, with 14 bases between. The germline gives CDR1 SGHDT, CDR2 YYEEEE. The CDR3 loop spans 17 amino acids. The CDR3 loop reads CASSLVRRHSNTGELFF. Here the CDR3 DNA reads TGTGCCAGCAGCTTGGTCCGGCGTCACTCCAACACCGGGGAGCTGTTTTTT.

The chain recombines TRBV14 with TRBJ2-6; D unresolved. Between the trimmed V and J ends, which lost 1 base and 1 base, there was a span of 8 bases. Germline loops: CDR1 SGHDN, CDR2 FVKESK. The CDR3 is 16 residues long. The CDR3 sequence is CASSQGHSSGANVLTF. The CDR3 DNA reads TGTGCCAGCAGCCAAGGACATTCTTCTGGGGCCAACGTCCTGACTTTC.

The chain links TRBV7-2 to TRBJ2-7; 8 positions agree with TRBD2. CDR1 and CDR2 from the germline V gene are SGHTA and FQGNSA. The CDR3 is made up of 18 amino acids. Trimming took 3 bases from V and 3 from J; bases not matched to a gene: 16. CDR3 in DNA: TGTGCCAGCAGCTTTTCCCCGTTCGGGGGGGACTACCGCTACGAGCAGTACTTC. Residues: CASSFSPFGGDYRYEQYF. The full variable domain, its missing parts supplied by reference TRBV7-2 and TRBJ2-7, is GAGVSQSPSNKVTEKGKDVELRCDPISGHTALYWYRQSLGQGLEFLIYFQGNSAPDKSGLPSDRFSAERTGGSVSTLTIQRTQQEDSAVYLCASSFSPFGGDYRYEQYFGPGTRLTVT.

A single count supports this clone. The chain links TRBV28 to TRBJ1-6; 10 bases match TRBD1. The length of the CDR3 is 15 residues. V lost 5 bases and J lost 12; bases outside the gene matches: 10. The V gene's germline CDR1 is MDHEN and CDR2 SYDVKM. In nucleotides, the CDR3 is TGTGCCAGCAGTCAAGCCTCAGGGACAGGGGAACCCCTCCACTTT. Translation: CASSQASGTGEPLHF. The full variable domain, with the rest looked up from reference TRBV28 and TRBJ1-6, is DVKVTQSSRYLVKRTGEKVFLECVQDMDHENMFWYRQDPGLGLRLIYFSYDVKMKEKGDIPEGYSVSREKKERFSLILESASTNQTSMYLCASSQASGTGEPLHFGNGTRLTVT.

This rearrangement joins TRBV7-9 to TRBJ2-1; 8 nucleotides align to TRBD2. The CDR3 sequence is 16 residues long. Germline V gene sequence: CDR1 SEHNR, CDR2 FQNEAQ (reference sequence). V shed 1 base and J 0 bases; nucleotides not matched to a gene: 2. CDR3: CASSLGGTSSYNEQFF. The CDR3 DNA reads TGTGCCAGCAGCTTAGGTGGGACTAGCTCCTACAATGAGCAGTTCTTC.

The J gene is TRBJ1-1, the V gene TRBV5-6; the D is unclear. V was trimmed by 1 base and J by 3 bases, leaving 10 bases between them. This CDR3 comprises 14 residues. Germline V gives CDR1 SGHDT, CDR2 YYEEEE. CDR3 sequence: CASSLFELYTEAFF. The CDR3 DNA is TGTGCCAGCAGCTTGTTTGAGTTATACACTGAAGCTTTCTTT.

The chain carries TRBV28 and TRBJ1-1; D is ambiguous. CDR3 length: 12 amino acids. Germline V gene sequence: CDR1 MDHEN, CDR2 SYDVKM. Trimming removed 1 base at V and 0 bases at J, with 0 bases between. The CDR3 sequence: CASSLLNTEAFF. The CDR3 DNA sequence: TGTGCCAGCAGTTTATTGAACACTGAAGCTTTCTTT.

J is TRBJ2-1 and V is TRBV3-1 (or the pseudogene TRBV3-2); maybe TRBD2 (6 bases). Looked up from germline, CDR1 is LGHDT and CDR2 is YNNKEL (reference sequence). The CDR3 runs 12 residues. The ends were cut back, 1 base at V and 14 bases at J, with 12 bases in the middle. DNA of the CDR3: TGTGCCAGCAGCCAAGTGGGGGGTCGGGAGTTCTTC. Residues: CASSQVGGREFF.

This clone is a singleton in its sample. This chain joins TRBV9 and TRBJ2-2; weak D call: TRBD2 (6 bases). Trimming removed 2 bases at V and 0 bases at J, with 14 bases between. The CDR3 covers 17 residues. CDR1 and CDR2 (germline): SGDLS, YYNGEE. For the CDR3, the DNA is TGTGCCAGCAGCGTGGGGGGACTCCCCGCGAACACCGGGGAGCTGTTTTTT. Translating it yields CASSVGGLPANTGELFF.

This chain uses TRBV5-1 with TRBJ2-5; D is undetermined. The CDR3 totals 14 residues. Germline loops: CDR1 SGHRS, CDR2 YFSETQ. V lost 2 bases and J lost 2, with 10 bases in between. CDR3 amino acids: CASSFVAVQETQYF. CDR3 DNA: TGCGCCAGCAGCTTCGTCGCGGTTCAAGAGACCCAGTACTTC.

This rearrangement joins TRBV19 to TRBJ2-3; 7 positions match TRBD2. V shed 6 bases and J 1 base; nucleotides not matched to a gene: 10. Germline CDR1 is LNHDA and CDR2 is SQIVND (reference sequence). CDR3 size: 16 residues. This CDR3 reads CASRVGGPIGTDTQYF. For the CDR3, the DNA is TGTGCCAGTAGGGTGGGAGGGCCTATTGGCACAGATACGCAGTATTTT.

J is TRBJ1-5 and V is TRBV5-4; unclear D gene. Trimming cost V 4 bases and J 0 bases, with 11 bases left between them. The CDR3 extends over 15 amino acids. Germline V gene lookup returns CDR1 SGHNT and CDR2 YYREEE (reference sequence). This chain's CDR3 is CASSSDLNSNQPQHF. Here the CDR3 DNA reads TGTGCCAGCAGCAGTGACCTGAATAGCAATCAGCCCCAGCATTTT. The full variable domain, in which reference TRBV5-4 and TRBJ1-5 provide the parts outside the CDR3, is ETGVTQSPTHLIKTRGQQVTLRCSSQSGHNTVSWYQQALGQGPQFIFQYYREEENGRGNFPPRFSGLQFPNYSSELNVNALELDDSALYLCASSSDLNSNQPQHFGDGTRLSIL.

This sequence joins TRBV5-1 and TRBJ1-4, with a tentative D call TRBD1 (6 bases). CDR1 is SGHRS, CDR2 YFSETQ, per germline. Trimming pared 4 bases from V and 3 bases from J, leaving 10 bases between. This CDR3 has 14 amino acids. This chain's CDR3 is CASSQGGSNEKLFF. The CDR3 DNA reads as TGCGCCAGCAGCCAAGGGGGTTCTAATGAAAAACTGTTTTTT.

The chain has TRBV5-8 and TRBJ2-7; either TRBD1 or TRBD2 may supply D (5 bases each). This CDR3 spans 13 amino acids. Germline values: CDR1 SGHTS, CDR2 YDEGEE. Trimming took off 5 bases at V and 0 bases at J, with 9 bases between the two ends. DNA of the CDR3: TGTGCCAGCAGTTGGGACGGCTCCTACGAGCAGTACTTC. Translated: CASSWDGSYEQYF.

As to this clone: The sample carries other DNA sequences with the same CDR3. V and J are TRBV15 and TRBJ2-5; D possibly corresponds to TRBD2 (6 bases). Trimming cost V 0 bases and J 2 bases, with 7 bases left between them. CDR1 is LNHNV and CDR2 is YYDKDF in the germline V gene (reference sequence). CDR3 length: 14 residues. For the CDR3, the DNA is TGTGCCACCAGCAGAGATCGGGGGCAAGAGACCCAGTACTTC. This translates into CATSRDRGQETQYF.

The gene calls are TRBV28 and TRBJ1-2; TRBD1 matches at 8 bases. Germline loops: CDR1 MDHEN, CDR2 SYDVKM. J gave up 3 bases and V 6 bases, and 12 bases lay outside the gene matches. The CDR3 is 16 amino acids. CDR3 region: CASSPPGQGAHYGYTF. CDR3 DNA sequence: TGTGCCAGCAGCCCACCGGGGCAGGGGGCTCACTATGGCTACACCTTC.

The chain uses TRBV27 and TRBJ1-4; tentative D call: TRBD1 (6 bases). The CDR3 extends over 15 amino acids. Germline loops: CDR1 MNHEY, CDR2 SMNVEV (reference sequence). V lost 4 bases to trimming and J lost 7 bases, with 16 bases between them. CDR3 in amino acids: CASSSLQGTGEKLFF. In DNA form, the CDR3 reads TGTGCCAGCAGTTCCCTCCAGGGGACGGGTGAAAAACTGTTTTTT.